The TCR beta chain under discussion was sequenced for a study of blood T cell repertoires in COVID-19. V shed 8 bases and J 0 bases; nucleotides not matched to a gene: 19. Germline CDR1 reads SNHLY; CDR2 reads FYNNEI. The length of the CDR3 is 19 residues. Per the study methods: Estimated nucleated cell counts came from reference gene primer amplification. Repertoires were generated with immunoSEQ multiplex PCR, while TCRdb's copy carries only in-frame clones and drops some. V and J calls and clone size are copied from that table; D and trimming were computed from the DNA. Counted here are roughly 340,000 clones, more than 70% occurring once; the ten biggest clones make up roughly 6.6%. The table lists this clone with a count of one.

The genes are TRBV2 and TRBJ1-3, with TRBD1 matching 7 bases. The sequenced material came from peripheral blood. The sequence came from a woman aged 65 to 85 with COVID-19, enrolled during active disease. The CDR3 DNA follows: TGTGCCAGCGAAAAAGCCAGGACAGGACAGCCGAGCTCTGGAAACACCATATATTTT. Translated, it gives CASEKARTGQPSSGNTIYF.